These 27 T cell receptor beta chains share one sample of origin, sequenced in a study of T cell responses to AZD1222 COVID-19 vaccine. Produced via immunoSEQ multiplex PCR; TCRdb's table is partial and in-frame only. The sample lists under 250,000 clones; approximately 94% were seen once. The sample in question was peripheral blood, obtained on day 0 of MenACWY control vaccination. These TCRs come from an adult in good health.

The chain is built from TRBV5-4 and TRBJ2-7; the D gene is possibly TRBD1 (5 bases). The CDR3 is made up of 13 amino acids. The V gene's germline CDR1 is SGHNT and CDR2 YYREEE (reference sequence). V was pared by 2 bases and J by 6 bases, with 12 bases between. CDR3 in DNA: TGTGCCAGCAGCTTATTGGGGCAGCCCGAGCAGTACTTC. Protein: CASSLLGQPEQYF.

The V gene is TRBV18, the J gene TRBJ1-3, with unresolved D. Germline CDR1 reads KGHSH; CDR2 reads LQKENI. The CDR3 has 13 amino acids. Trimming cost V 0 bases and J 4 bases, with 4 bases left between them. The CDR3 DNA is TGTGCCAGCTCACCACCGATGGGAAACACCATATATTTT. Residues: CASSPPMGNTIYF.

This sequence joins TRBV9 and TRBJ1-5; the D gene is possibly TRBD1 (6 bases). This CDR3 is 15 amino acids long. Per the germline V gene, CDR1 is SGDLS and CDR2 is YYNGEE. V was clipped by 4 bases and J by 0 bases, with 11 bases between them. CDR3 sequence (DNA): TGTGCCAGCAGCAAAGAGGGGGGTAGCAATCAGCCCCAGCATTTT. This codes for CASSKEGGSNQPQHF.

The J gene is TRBJ2-5, the V gene TRBV3-1 (or the pseudogene TRBV3-2); D possibly corresponds to TRBD1 (7 bases). With 2 bases removed from V and 5 bases from J, the gap between germline ends came to 21 bases. This CDR3 spans 17 amino acids. Germline V gene data show CDR1 as LGHDT and CDR2 as YNNKEL (reference sequence). The CDR3 DNA follows: TGTGCCAGCAGCCAAATGTCGACAGGGTTAGGGAGGGAGACCCAGTACTTC. Encoded protein: CASSQMSTGLGRETQYF.

The chain has TRBV5-6 and TRBJ2-3; D perhaps matches TRBD1 (6 bases). The CDR3 has 14 residues. The V end lost 0 bases, the J end lost 3 bases, and 8 bases lay between the germline ends. CDR1 and CDR2 from the germline V gene are SGHDT and YYEEEE. Written as DNA, the CDR3 is TGTGCCAGCAGCTTGGGGGGGCCTACAGATACGCAGTATTTT. It codes for CASSLGGPTDTQYF.

The chain links TRBV7-6 to TRBJ1-6; D ambiguous. The CDR3 runs 13 residues. Germline CDR1 is SGHVS and CDR2 is FNYEAQ. Trimming took off 1 base at V and 10 bases at J, with 8 bases between the two ends. The CDR3 sequence: CASSLEMDSPLHF. In DNA, the CDR3 is TGTGCCAGCAGCTTAGAGATGGACTCACCCCTCCACTTT.

V is TRBV5-8 and J is TRBJ1-1, with a possible D match to TRBD1 (6 bases). Germline CDR1 is SGHTS and CDR2 is YDEGEE. This CDR3 contains 16 residues. V was cut by 2 bases and J by 2 bases, with 16 bases left in between. In DNA, the CDR3 is TGTGCCAGCAGCTTTTCTACGGGACACAGAAACACTGAAGCTTTCTTT. Its translation is CASSFSTGHRNTEAFF.

The gene calls are TRBV10-1 and TRBJ2-2, with 7 positions matching TRBD2. The CDR3 runs to 14 residues. Germline V CDR1 and CDR2: WNHNN, SYGVQD (reference sequence). V dropped 3 bases and J dropped 6; count of bases not matched to a gene: 4. This chain's CDR3 is CASSEYGLAGELFF. For the CDR3, the DNA is TGCGCCAGCAGTGAATATGGACTAGCCGGGGAGCTGTTTTTT.

This sequence joins TRBV30 and TRBJ2-5, with 7 bases lining up with TRBD1. The CDR3 runs to 15 residues. The V segment lost 4 bases and the J segment 2 bases; nucleotides outside the gene matches: 10. CDR1 is GTSNPN and CDR2 is SVGIG in the germline V gene (reference sequence). The CDR3, as DNA: TGTGCCTGGAACCACCGCAGGGGGTATCAAGAGACCCAGTACTTC. It codes for CAWNHRRGYQETQYF.

The chain combines TRBV7-3 with TRBJ1-2; D is unresolved. Germline V gives CDR1 SGHTA, CDR2 FQGTGA. This CDR3 is 15 amino acids long. Between the trimmed V and J ends, which lost 1 base and 4 bases, there was a span of 13 bases. In DNA form, the CDR3 reads TGTGCCAGCAGCTTAAGCCCCGTCGAAATCTATGGCTACACCTTC. Translated: CASSLSPVEIYGYTF.

The V call is TRBV5-6, the J call TRBJ1-4; 9 bases fit TRBD1. V was pared by 4 bases and J by 5 bases, with 3 bases of the junction left unmatched. Germline V gives CDR1 SGHDT, CDR2 YYEEEE. This CDR3 has 14 residues. The CDR3 bases are TGTGCCAGCAGCAAAGGGACAGGGAATGAAAAACTGTTTTTT. It encodes CASSKGTGNEKLFF.

The CDR3 protein is CASSARSYNEQFF. CDR3 bases: TGTGCCAGCAGCGCCCGGTCCTACAATGAGCAGTTCTTC. The rearrangement joins TRBV7-3 to TRBJ2-1; D remains ambiguous. CDR3 length: 13 amino acids. Trimming cost V 5 bases and J 1 base, with 6 bases left between them. CDR1 and CDR2 (germline): SGHTA, FQGTGA.

A single count supports this clone. The V and J genes are TRBV12-5 and TRBJ2-1, with D unclear. CDR3 length: 15 amino acids. With 0 bases removed from V and 5 bases from J, the gap between germline ends came to 11 bases. Germline-derived CDR1 and CDR2 are LGHNT and FRNRAP. CDR3 sequence: CASGLVQQAHNEQFF. CDR3 in DNA: TGTGCTAGTGGTTTGGTACAGCAGGCCCACAATGAGCAGTTCTTC.

The CDR3 DNA reads as TGTGCCAGCAGTTACGCGAATAGACGGCCCTATGGCTACACCTTC. Translating it yields CASSYANRRPYGYTF. The chain combines TRBV27 with TRBJ1-2; D gene uncertain. Trimming shortened V by 4 bases and J by 4 bases, and 16 bases separated the two germline ends. Germline-derived CDR1 and CDR2 are MNHEY and SMNVEV (reference sequence). The CDR3 runs to 15 residues.

The chain is built from TRBV6-5 and TRBJ2-5; D remains ambiguous. The V and J ends lost 8 bases and 3 bases respectively, with 4 bases between them. This CDR3 contains 10 residues. Germline values: CDR1 MNHEY, CDR2 SVGAGI. CDR3 sequence: CASREETQYF. The DNA of the CDR3 is TGTGCCAGCCGAGAAGAGACCCAGTACTTC.

The chain carries TRBV27 and TRBJ2-7; the match to TRBD2 covers 8 bases. V dropped 6 bases and J dropped 6; count of bases not matched to a gene: 7. Germline V gene sequence: CDR1 MNHEY, CDR2 SMNVEV (reference sequence). This CDR3 comprises 13 residues. CDR3 amino acids: CASRLSGELEQYF. The CDR3 DNA follows: TGTGCCAGCAGACTTAGCGGGGAGCTCGAGCAGTACTTC.

The gene calls are TRBV30 and TRBJ1-3; D gene uncertain. The CDR3 is made up of 16 amino acids. CDR1 is GTSNPN, CDR2 SVGIG, per germline (reference sequence). The V and J ends lost 3 bases and 0 bases respectively, with 15 bases between them. In DNA, the CDR3 is TGTGCCTGGAGGCGACCACAAAGTAACTCTGGAAACACCATATATTTT. It yields the protein CAWRRPQSNSGNTIYF.

V is TRBV2 and J is TRBJ2-2; D ambiguous. Trimming pared 4 bases from V and 3 bases from J, leaving 6 bases between. Germline CDR1 is SNHLY and CDR2 is FYNNEI. The CDR3 spans 13 residues. CDR3 amino acids: CASSVGYTGELFF. The DNA for the CDR3 is TGTGCCAGCAGTGTTGGATACACCGGGGAGCTGTTTTTT.

The CDR3 DNA sequence: TGTGCCTGGGGAGGGGGCTGGGGTGGCTACACCTTC. Protein: CAWGGGWGGYTF. This chain connects TRBV30 to TRBJ1-2; 7 nucleotides line up with TRBD1. Germline V CDR1 and CDR2: GTSNPN, SVGIG (reference sequence). This CDR3 spans 12 amino acids. J was trimmed by 7 bases and V by 5 bases; bases with no gene match: 7. The variable domain in full, completed from reference TRBV30 and TRBJ1-2, reads SQTIHQWPATLVQPVGSPLSLECTVEGTSNPNLYWYRQAAGRGLQLLFYSVGIGQISSEVPQNLSASRPQDRQFILSSKKLLLSDSGFYLCAWGGGWGGYTFGSGTRLTVV.

V is TRBV19 and J is TRBJ1-5; D perhaps matches TRBD1 (5 bases). Germline lookup yields CDR1 LNHDA and CDR2 SQIVND (reference sequence). The CDR3 totals 17 residues. Trimming took off 1 base at V and 2 bases at J, with 15 bases between the two ends. The CDR3 DNA sequence: TGTGCCAGTAGTATAGTGTTTCGGCAGGGCGGCAATCAGCCCCAGCATTTT. Encoded protein: CASSIVFRQGGNQPQHF.

A single count supports this clone. V gene TRBV5-1 combines with J gene TRBJ1-1; D is uncertain. Trimming took 1 base from V and 4 from J, leaving 11 bases between them. Germline V gives CDR1 SGHRS, CDR2 YFSETQ. The CDR3 is 14 amino acids. The CDR3 nucleotides read TGCGCCAGCAGCTTGCTAGGCGCGGGCACTGAAGCTTTCTTT. It encodes CASSLLGAGTEAFF.

The chain links TRBV11-2 to TRBJ1-2, with no clear D. The CDR3 runs 12 residues. The V gene's germline CDR1 is SGHAT and CDR2 FQNNGV. Trimming took 2 bases from V and 4 from J, leaving 5 bases between them. DNA of the CDR3: TGTGCCAGCAGCTTACGGTTCTATGGCTACACCTTC. Translated, it gives CASSLRFYGYTF.

The rearrangement joins TRBV7-2 to TRBJ1-1; D is ambiguous. Trimming pared 3 bases from V and 4 bases from J, leaving 6 bases between. The CDR3 sequence is 12 residues long. Looked up from germline, CDR1 is SGHTA and CDR2 is FQGNSA. The CDR3 coding sequence is TGTGCCAGCAGCTTCGGGTTCACTGAAGCTTTCTTT. As protein: CASSFGFTEAFF. Full variable domain (remainder filled in from reference TRBV7-2 and TRBJ1-1): GAGVSQSPSNKVTEKGKDVELRCDPISGHTALYWYRQSLGQGLEFLIYFQGNSAPDKSGLPSDRFSAERTGGSVSTLTIQRTQQEDSAVYLCASSFGFTEAFFGQGTRLTVV.

This clone showed up just once. The V call is TRBV5-4, the J call TRBJ1-3; unclear D gene. This CDR3 region has 14 residues. Germline CDR1 reads SGHNT; CDR2 reads YYREEE (reference sequence). V was shortened by 4 bases and J by 4 bases, with 12 bases between the two germline ends. CDR3 protein: CASSPASAGNTIYF. The CDR3 region has the DNA TGTGCCAGCAGCCCCGCCTCGGCCGGAAACACCATATATTTT.

The chain joins TRBV5-4 to TRBJ1-5; D remains ambiguous. The CDR3 contains 15 residues. V lost 0 bases and J lost 0, with 7 bases in between. CDR1 and CDR2 from the germline V gene are SGHNT and YYREEE (reference sequence). The CDR3 DNA reads as TGTGCCAGCAGCTTGGGGGTCAATAGCAATCAGCCCCAGCATTTT. Translated, it gives CASSLGVNSNQPQHF.

The chain is built from TRBV7-8 and TRBJ2-1, with D possibly TRBD1 on 7 matching bases. Germline CDR1 SGHVS, CDR2 FQNEAQ. V lost 1 base, J lost 6 bases, and 16 bases lay in between. The CDR3 covers 16 residues. CDR3 bases: TGTGCCAGCAGCTTAGTGCGGGACAGACCGTTCAATGAGCAGTTCTTC. Protein: CASSLVRDRPFNEQFF.

V gene TRBV4-2 combines with J gene TRBJ1-1; D is undetermined. The CDR3 runs to 14 residues. Germline lookup yields CDR1 LGHNA and CDR2 YNFKEQ. The germline V and J ends were trimmed by 0 bases and 8 bases, with 13 bases remaining between them. The CDR3 is CASSQDALAREAFF. CDR3 sequence (DNA): TGTGCCAGCAGCCAAGATGCCCTAGCCCGCGAAGCTTTCTTT.